These 5 T cell receptor beta chains originate from one sample sequenced in a study of spatial heterogeneity in lung cancer. The time point is: sample taken at primary tumor resection. Antigen specificity for these receptors is unknown. Overall study findings and caveats: One measure, the expanded intratumoral alpha and beta TCR count, tracked tumor mutation counts.

TCRdb reprocessed the 5' RACE reads with MiXCR, giving one entry per CDR3 protein. The repertoire includes over 15,000 distinct CDR3 sequences, roughly 5% of them detected once, and approximately 10% sits in the top ten. The sequencing used lung tumor tissue, collected at surgery. These receptors were obtained from a female donor with early-stage non-small cell lung cancer.

This clonotype was counted many times. A library prepared for alpha chains yielded this beta chain as an off-target read; its size is of little meaning. The rearrangement uses TRBV7-9 and TRBJ2-1; 8 bases are a match to TRBD2. The CDR3 extends over 16 amino acids. Trimming took 0 bases from V and 4 from J; bases not matched to a gene: 5. Germline V gene lookup returns CDR1 SEHNR and CDR2 FQNEAQ (reference sequence). The CDR3 DNA reads as TGTGCCAGCAGCTTAGCCCTAGCGGGCGCATACAATGAGCAGTTCTTC. Protein product: CASSLALAGAYNEQFF.

Concerning this clonotype: The library was designed around alpha chains, so this beta chain is a stray read whose abundance carries little weight. The chain joins TRBV6-1 to TRBJ2-1; 8 nucleotides match TRBD1. V trimming: 6 bases; J trimming: 0 bases; junction bases outside the gene matches: 1. Germline values: CDR1 MNHNS, CDR2 SASEGT. The CDR3 spans 14 residues. The CDR3, as DNA: TGTGCCAGCAGAACAGGGGGCTCCTACAATGAGCAGTTCTTC. Translated, it gives CASRTGGSYNEQFF.

In this sample, this clonotype is medium-sized (0.01 to 0.1%). This beta chain came through as a stray read in a library set up for alpha chains, and its size says little. This chain uses TRBV12-3 or TRBV12-4 with TRBJ1-2; D remains unclear. The CDR3 consists of 13 residues. V lost 3 bases and J lost 4, with 9 bases in between. CDR3: CASSLEGPYGYTF. The CDR3 nucleotides read TGTGCCAGCAGTTTGGAGGGTCCCTATGGCTACACCTTC.

This clonotype has ten or more counts. This beta chain is an off-target read within a library intended for alpha chains, so its frequency means little. The chain carries TRBV18 and TRBJ1-2; the match to TRBD1 covers 7 bases. Germline values: CDR1 KGHSH, CDR2 LQKENI. The CDR3 covers 15 residues. V was clipped by 3 bases and J by 2 bases; unmatched bases: 6. This CDR3 reads CASSPAGTANYGYTF. The CDR3 region has the DNA TGTGCCAGCTCACCGGCCGGGACAGCCAACTATGGCTACACCTTC.

There are many counts of this clonotype. This beta chain came through as a stray read in a library set up for alpha chains, and its size says little. The chain uses TRBV7-9 and TRBJ2-3; TRBD2 might be the D (6 bases). Germline values: CDR1 SEHNR, CDR2 FQNEAQ (reference sequence). CDR3 length equals 15 residues. The germline V and J ends were trimmed by 4 bases and 0 bases, with 11 bases remaining between them. The CDR3 protein is CASSWRLDSTDTQYF. The CDR3 DNA reads TGTGCCAGCAGCTGGAGACTAGACAGCACAGATACGCAGTATTTT.